The 6 T cell receptor beta chains presented below share a single source sample, sequenced in a study of blood T cells in healthy people across ages. The use of a sample-barcoded 5' primer and a J-beta primer mix characterized a second PCR of roughly 7 to 12 cycles. TCRdb recomputed calls from the 5' RACE reads with MiXCR, one row per CDR3 protein. The table has more than 800,000 distinct CDR3 sequences, 35% to 55% seen once. Sample: blood. The receptors derive from a woman in her sixties in good health.

The V and J genes are TRBV25-1 and TRBJ2-7, with 9 bases fitting TRBD1. V dropped 3 bases and J dropped 6; count of bases not matched to a gene: 6. CDR1 is MGHDK, CDR2 SYGVNS, per germline. This CDR3 is 14 amino acids long. CDR3 coding DNA: TGTGCCAGCAGTGACCGGGACAGGGACGGCGAGCAGTACTTC. It yields the protein CASSDRDRDGEQYF.

This clonotype has just a few counts. This chain connects TRBV7-9 to TRBJ1-2; no firm D call. The germline V and J ends were trimmed by 8 bases and 4 bases, with 14 bases remaining between them. The V gene's germline CDR1 is SEHNR and CDR2 FQNEAQ (reference sequence). The CDR3 consists of 13 residues. The CDR3: CASAGEGFYGYTF. CDR3 bases: TGTGCCAGCGCCGGGGAGGGTTTCTATGGCTACACCTTC. Full variable domain (missing parts from reference TRBV7-9 and TRBJ1-2): DTGVSQNPRHKITKRGQNVTFRCDPISEHNRLYWYRQTLGQGPEFLTYFQNEAQLEKSRLLSDRFSAERPKGSFSTLEIQRTEQGDSAMYLCASAGEGFYGYTFGSGTRLTVV.

This clonotype was counted between two and nine times. The V and J genes are TRBV29-1 and TRBJ1-2, with D unclear. The CDR3 sequence is 13 residues long. V was trimmed by 3 bases and J by 5 bases, leaving 13 bases between them. The germline V gene has CDR1 SQVTM and CDR2 ANQGSEA. The CDR3 coding sequence is TGCAGCGTTGAGGTCGGAGTCTTTTATGGCTACACCTTC. Residues: CSVEVGVFYGYTF.

Only a few counts were recorded for this clonotype. V usage is TRBV5-5 and J usage is TRBJ2-7; 8 bases align to TRBD2. CDR1 is SGHKS and CDR2 is YYEKEE in the germline V gene (reference sequence). Trimming at V came to 0 bases and at J to 2 bases, leaving 4 bases not matched to a gene. This CDR3 region has 15 residues. This chain's CDR3 is CASSLAASGPYEQYF. In nucleotides, the CDR3 is TGTGCCAGCAGCTTGGCAGCTAGCGGGCCCTACGAGCAGTACTTC.

V and J are TRBV20-1 and TRBJ2-3; TRBD2 matches at 11 bases. The CDR3 length is 15 residues. The germline CDR1 and CDR2 sequences are DFQATT and SNEGSKA (reference sequence). Losses at the gene ends were 3 bases for V and 5 bases for J; bases not matched to a gene: 7. The CDR3 protein is CSASGTSGRRDTQYF. As DNA, the CDR3 is TGCAGTGCTAGTGGAACTAGCGGGAGACGAGATACGCAGTATTTT.

The V call is TRBV2, the J call TRBJ2-1, with D perhaps being TRBD1 or TRBD2 (6 bases each). Germline assignment: CDR1 SNHLY and CDR2 FYNNEI. The CDR3 is 14 residues long. This CDR3 is CAARGQGTYNEQFF. CDR3 DNA sequence: TGTGCAGCTCGGGGGCAGGGGACCTACAATGAGCAGTTCTTC. The full variable domain, its missing parts supplied by reference TRBV2 and TRBJ2-1, is EPEVTQTPSHQVTQMGQEVILRCVPISNHLYFYWYRQILGQKVEFLVSFYNNEISEKSEIFDDQFSVERPDGSNFTLKIRSTKLEDSAMYFCAARGQGTYNEQFFGPGTRLTVL.